This T cell receptor beta chain was found in a study of Ad26.COV2.S vaccination and SARS-CoV-2 variants. Only in-frame clones appear in the TCRdb table, and some are missing; sequencing was by immunoSEQ multiplex PCR. The data show about 220,000 clones, 85% to 90% seen once. The treatment: around 19 received Ad26.COV2.S at low or high dose, single or two shots; several received placebo; per-sample allocation not given. Sample collection was performed on day 63 after the first vaccine or placebo injection. The study used a vaccine consisting of an Ad26 vector that expressed Wuhan-strain SARS-CoV-2 spike. V gave up 2 bases and J gave up 0 bases, with 4 bases separating them. The V gene's germline CDR1 is GTSNPN and CDR2 SVGIG (reference sequence). The CDR3 extends over 13 amino acids. Study-wide results and caveats: Vaccine recipients surpassed placebo recipients in spike-specific TCR breadth.

For this clone: Its matching antigen is unknown.

The chain links TRBV30 to TRBJ1-4, with D unclear. Here the sequenced sample was peripheral blood, taken in a trial of Ad26.COV2.S vaccine versus placebo. This sequence originates from a person aged 18 to 65 who received the Ad26.COV2.S COVID-19 vaccine or a placebo. The CDR3 is CAWSSSTNEKLFF. As DNA, the CDR3 is TGTGCCTGGAGTAGCTCAACTAATGAAAAACTGTTTTTT.